The following is a TCR beta chain sequence with its context. The sample originates from a study of control samples from healthy donors and cancer patients. TCRdb keeps only in-frame clones here, not all; method: immunoSEQ multiplex PCR. The sample contains approximately 180,000 clones, around 94% of which appear only once. Looked up from germline, CDR1 is MNHEY and CDR2 is SMNVEV (reference sequence). This CDR3 is built from 15 residues. The V end lost 5 bases, the J end lost 4 bases, and 17 bases lay between the germline ends. This sequence joins TRBV27 and TRBJ1-1; D might be TRBD1 (6 bases). The receptor comes from a woman aged 18-29 years in good health. Sequences were obtained from blood. In nucleotides, the CDR3 is TGTGCCAGCAGTCCCCCGTGGGGGCGCGGCACTGAAGCTTTCTTT. Translated: CASSPPWGRGTEAFF.